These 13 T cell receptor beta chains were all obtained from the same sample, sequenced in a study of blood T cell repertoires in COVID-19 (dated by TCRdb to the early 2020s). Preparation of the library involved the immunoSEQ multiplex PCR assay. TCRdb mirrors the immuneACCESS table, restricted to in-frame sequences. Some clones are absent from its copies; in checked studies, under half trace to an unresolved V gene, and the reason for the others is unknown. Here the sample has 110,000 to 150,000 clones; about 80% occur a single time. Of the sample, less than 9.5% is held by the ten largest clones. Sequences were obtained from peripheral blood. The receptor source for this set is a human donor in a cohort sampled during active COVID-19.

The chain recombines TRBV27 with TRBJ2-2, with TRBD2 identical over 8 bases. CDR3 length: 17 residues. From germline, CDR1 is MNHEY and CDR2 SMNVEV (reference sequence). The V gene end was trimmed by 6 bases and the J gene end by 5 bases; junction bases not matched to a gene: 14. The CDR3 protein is CASRPRGRGATTGELFF. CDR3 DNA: TGTGCCAGCAGGCCCCGGGGGCGGGGGGCCACGACCGGGGAGCTGTTTTTT.

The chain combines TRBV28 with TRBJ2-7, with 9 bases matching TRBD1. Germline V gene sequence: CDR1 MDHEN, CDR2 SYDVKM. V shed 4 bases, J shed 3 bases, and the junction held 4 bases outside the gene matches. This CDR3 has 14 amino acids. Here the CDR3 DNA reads TGTGCCAGCAGTTCCGGGACAGGGCTCTACGAGCAGTACTTC. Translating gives CASSSGTGLYEQYF.

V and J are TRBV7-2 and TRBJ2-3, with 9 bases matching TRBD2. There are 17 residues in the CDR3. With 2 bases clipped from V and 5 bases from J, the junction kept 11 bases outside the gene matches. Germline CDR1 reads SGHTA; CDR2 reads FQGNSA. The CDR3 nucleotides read TGTGCCAGCAGCTTAACCGGCCAGCGGGGGGCCGAAGATACGCAGTATTTT. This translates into CASSLTGQRGAEDTQYF.

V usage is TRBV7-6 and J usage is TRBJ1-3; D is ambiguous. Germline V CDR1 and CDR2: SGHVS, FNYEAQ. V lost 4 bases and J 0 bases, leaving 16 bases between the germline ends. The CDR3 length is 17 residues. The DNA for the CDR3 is TGTGCCAGCAGCTCCCGGGTCTTACAAAACTCTGGAAACACCATATATTTT. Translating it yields CASSSRVLQNSGNTIYF.

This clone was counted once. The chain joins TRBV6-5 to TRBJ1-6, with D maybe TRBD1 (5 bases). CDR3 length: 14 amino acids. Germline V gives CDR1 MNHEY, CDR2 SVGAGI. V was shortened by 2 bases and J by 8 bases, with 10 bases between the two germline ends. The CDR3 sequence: CASSYQAGYSPLHF. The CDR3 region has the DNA TGTGCCAGCAGTTACCAGGCAGGGTATTCACCCCTCCACTTT.

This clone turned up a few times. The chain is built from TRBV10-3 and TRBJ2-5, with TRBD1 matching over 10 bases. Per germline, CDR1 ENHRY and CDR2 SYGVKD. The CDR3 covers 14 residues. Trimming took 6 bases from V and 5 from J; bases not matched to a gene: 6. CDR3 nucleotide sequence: TGTGCCATCAGCCCCGGGACAGGGGTTGAGACCCAGTACTTC. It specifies CAISPGTGVETQYF.

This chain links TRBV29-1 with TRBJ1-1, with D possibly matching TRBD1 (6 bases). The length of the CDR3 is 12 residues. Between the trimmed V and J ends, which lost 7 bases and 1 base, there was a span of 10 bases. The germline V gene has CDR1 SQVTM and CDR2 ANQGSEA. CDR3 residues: CSALQGNTEAFF. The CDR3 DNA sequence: TGCAGCGCCCTACAGGGGAACACTGAAGCTTTCTTT.

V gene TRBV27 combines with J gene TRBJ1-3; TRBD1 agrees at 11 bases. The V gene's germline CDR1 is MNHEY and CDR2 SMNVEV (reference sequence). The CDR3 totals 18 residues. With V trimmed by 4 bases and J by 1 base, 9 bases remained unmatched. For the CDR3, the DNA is TGTGCCAGCAGTTGGGACAGGGGGTTTATTGGATCTGGAAACACCATATATTTT. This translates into CASSWDRGFIGSGNTIYF.

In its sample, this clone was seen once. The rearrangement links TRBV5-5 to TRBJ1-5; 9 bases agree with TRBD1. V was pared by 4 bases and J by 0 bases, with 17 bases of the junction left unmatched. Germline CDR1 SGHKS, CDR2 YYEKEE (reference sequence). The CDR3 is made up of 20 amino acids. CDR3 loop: CASSTEPGQGGKISNQPQHF. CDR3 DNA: TGTGCCAGCAGCACGGAGCCGGGACAGGGAGGGAAAATTAGCAATCAGCCCCAGCATTTT.

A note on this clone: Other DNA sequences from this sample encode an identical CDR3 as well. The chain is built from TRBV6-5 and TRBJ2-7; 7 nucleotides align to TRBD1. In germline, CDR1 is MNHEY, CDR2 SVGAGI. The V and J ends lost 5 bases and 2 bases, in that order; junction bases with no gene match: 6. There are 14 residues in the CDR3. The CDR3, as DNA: TGTGCCAGCAGTAACAGACAGGGCGCCTACGAGCAGTACTTC. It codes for CASSNRQGAYEQYF.

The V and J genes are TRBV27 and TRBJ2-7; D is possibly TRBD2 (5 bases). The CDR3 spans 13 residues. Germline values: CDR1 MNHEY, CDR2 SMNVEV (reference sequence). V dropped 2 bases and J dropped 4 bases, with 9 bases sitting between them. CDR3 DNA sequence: TGTGCCAGCAGTTTAAAGGGCGGGTACGAGCAGTACTTC. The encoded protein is CASSLKGGYEQYF.

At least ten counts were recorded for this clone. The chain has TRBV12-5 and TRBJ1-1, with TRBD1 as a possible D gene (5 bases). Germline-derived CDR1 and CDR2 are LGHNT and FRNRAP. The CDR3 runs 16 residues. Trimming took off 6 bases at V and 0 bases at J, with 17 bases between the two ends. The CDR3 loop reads CASGNRDWGMNTEAFF. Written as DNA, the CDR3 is TGTGCTAGTGGCAACCGGGACTGGGGCATGAACACTGAAGCTTTCTTT.

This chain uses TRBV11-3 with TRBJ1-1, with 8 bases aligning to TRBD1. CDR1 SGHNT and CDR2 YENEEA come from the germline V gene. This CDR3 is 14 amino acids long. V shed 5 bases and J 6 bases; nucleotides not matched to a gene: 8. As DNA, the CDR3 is TGTGCCAGCAGCCCCGGACAGGGCGCGGCTGAAGCTTTCTTT. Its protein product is CASSPGQGAAEAFF.